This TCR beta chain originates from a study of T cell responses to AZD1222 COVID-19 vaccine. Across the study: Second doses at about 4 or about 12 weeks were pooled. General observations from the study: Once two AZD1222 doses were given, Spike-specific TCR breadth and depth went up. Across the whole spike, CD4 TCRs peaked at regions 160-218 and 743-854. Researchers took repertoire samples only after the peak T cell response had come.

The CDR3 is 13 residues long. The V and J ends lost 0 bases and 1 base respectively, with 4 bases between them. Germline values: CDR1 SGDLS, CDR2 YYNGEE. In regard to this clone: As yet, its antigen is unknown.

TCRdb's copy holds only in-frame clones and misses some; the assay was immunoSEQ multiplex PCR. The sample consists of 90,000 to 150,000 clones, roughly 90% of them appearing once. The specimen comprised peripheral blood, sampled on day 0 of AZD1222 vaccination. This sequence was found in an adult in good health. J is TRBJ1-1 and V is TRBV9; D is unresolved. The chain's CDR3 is CASSVAWNTEAFF. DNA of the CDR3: TGTGCCAGCAGCGTAGCCTGGAACACTGAAGCTTTCTTT.